One sample yielded the 11 T cell receptor beta chains listed below, sequenced in a study of Ad26.COV2.S vaccination and SARS-CoV-2 variants. This sample's treatment: 19 received Ad26.COV2.S at low or high dose, single or two shots; roughly five received placebo; per-sample allocation not given. After the first vaccine or placebo injection, samples were drawn on day 63. Sequencing used immunoSEQ multiplex PCR; TCRdb keeps in-frame clones, though not all of them. The sample includes around 400,000 clones, under 90% of them seen just once. The specimen was peripheral blood, collected in a trial of Ad26.COV2.S vaccine versus placebo. The source is a person between 18 and 65 years old who received the Ad26.COV2.S COVID-19 vaccine or a placebo.

This sequence joins TRBV5-4 and TRBJ2-3, with 9 bases aligning to TRBD2. Trimming took 2 bases from V and 5 from J; bases not matched to a gene: 6. Germline CDR1 and CDR2: SGHNT and YYREEE (reference sequence). The CDR3 has 15 amino acids. The CDR3 DNA follows: TGTGCCAGCAGCTTTGCGGGAGGGTGGAAAGATACGCAGTATTTT. This translates into CASSFAGGWKDTQYF.

This chain joins TRBV19 and TRBJ1-2; D is unclear. CDR3 length equals 12 residues. Looked up from germline, CDR1 is LNHDA and CDR2 is SQIVND (reference sequence). V dropped 4 bases and J dropped 8 bases, with 11 bases sitting between them. The DNA of the CDR3 is TGTGCCAGTAGTACTTCCGGAGGGGGCTACACCTTC. Translated, it gives CASSTSGGGYTF. Full variable domain (rest looked up from reference TRBV19 and TRBJ1-2): DGGITQSPKYLFRKEGQNVTLSCEQNLNHDAMYWYRQDPGQGLRLIYYSQIVNDFQKGDIAEGYSVSREKKESFPLTVTSAQKNPTAFYLCASSTSGGGYTFGSGTRLTVV.

The rearrangement links TRBV29-1 to TRBJ1-4; a possible D gene is TRBD1 (5 bases). CDR1 and CDR2 (germline): SQVTM, ANQGSEA. This CDR3 region has 15 residues. V was cut by 1 base and J by 7 bases, with 16 bases left in between. The CDR3 spells CSVEVGGARGEKLFF. The DNA of the CDR3 is TGCAGCGTTGAAGTAGGAGGGGCGCGTGGTGAAAAACTGTTTTTT. Complete variable domain (other parts from reference TRBV29-1 and TRBJ1-4): SAVISQKPSRDICQRGTSLTIQCQVDSQVTMMFWYRQQPGQSLTLIATANQGSEATYESGFVIDKFPISRPNLTFSTLTVSNMSPEDSSIYLCSVEVGGARGEKLFFGSGTQLSVL.

This clone was seen only a few times. The rearrangement links TRBV3-1 (or the pseudogene TRBV3-2) to TRBJ1-1; D remains unclear. V gave up 6 bases and J gave up 0 bases, with 5 bases separating them. Germline CDR1 reads LGHDT; CDR2 reads YNNKEL (reference sequence). CDR3 length equals 12 residues. The CDR3 protein is CASRRLNTEAFF. The CDR3 region has the DNA TGTGCCAGCAGGCGTCTGAACACTGAAGCTTTCTTT.

The V and J genes are TRBV9 and TRBJ1-1; D gene ambiguous. With 4 bases removed from V and 0 bases from J, the gap between germline ends came to 10 bases. Germline V lookup: CDR1 SGDLS, CDR2 YYNGEE. The CDR3 has 14 residues. The CDR3, as DNA: TGTGCCAGCAGCCCGCTTGGGCTGAACACTGAAGCTTTCTTT. The encoded protein is CASSPLGLNTEAFF.

The V call is TRBV7-2, the J call TRBJ1-2; tentatively, D is TRBD1 (5 bases). CDR1 SGHTA and CDR2 FQGNSA come from the germline V gene. The V end was cut by 8 bases, the J end by 11 bases, with 9 bases between. The CDR3 loop spans 9 amino acids. CDR3 sequence (DNA): TGTGCCAGCTCCCCAGGGTACACCTTC. It translates to CASSPGYTF. The whole variable domain, filled in from reference TRBV7-2 and TRBJ1-2, reads GAGVSQSPSNKVTEKGKDVELRCDPISGHTALYWYRQSLGQGLEFLIYFQGNSAPDKSGLPSDRFSAERTGGSVSTLTIQRTQQEDSAVYLCASSPGYTFGSGTRLTVV.

J is TRBJ2-2 and V is TRBV5-1; TRBD1 is a possible D gene (6 bases). Germline CDR1 reads SGHRS; CDR2 reads YFSETQ. The V end was cut by 4 bases, the J end by 1 base, with 11 bases between. This CDR3 spans 15 amino acids. CDR3 in amino acids: CASSIMDRNTGELFF. Here the CDR3 DNA reads TGCGCCAGCAGCATAATGGACAGGAACACCGGGGAGCTGTTTTTT. Full variable domain (rest looked up from reference TRBV5-1 and TRBJ2-2): KAGVTQTPRYLIKTRGQQVTLSCSPISGHRSVSWYQQTPGQGLQFLFEYFSETQRNKGNFPGRFSGRQFSNSRSEMNVSTLELGDSALYLCASSIMDRNTGELFFGEGSRLTVL.

The CDR3: CSVARGVGTEAFF. The CDR3 nucleotides read TGCAGCGTTGCCAGGGGGGTAGGAACTGAAGCTTTCTTT. This chain uses TRBV29-1 with TRBJ1-1; TRBD1 agrees at 7 bases. Germline V gene sequence: CDR1 SQVTM, CDR2 ANQGSEA. Germline trimming cut 4 bases from V and 5 bases from J; bases unmatched to any gene: 7. The CDR3 sequence is 13 residues long.

The chain carries TRBV28 and TRBJ2-3, with D tentatively TRBD2 (5 bases). The V gene lost 6 bases and the J gene lost 4 bases, with 20 bases spanning the gap. Germline CDR1 reads MDHEN; CDR2 reads SYDVKM. The CDR3 runs 16 residues. CDR3 loop: CASRPRLPRGPDTQYF. CDR3 bases: TGTGCCAGCAGACCCCGACTGCCTCGGGGTCCAGATACGCAGTATTTT.

This chain connects TRBV27 to TRBJ2-1; 14 bases align to TRBD2. From germline, CDR1 is MNHEY and CDR2 SMNVEV (reference sequence). V was clipped by 6 bases and J by 9 bases; unmatched bases: 10. This CDR3 comprises 16 residues. For the CDR3, the DNA is TGTGCCAGCAGCAAGGGACTAGCGGGGGCGTACGGTGAGCAGTTCTTC. This translates into CASSKGLAGAYGEQFF.

V usage is TRBV18 and J usage is TRBJ1-3; D gene ambiguous. Germline V gene sequence: CDR1 KGHSH, CDR2 LQKENI. CDR3 length equals 15 residues. The V end was cut by 6 bases, the J end by 0 bases, with 12 bases between. The CDR3 here is CASSPTTSSGNTIYF. CDR3 DNA: TGTGCCAGCTCGCCGACAACTAGCTCTGGAAACACCATATATTTT.